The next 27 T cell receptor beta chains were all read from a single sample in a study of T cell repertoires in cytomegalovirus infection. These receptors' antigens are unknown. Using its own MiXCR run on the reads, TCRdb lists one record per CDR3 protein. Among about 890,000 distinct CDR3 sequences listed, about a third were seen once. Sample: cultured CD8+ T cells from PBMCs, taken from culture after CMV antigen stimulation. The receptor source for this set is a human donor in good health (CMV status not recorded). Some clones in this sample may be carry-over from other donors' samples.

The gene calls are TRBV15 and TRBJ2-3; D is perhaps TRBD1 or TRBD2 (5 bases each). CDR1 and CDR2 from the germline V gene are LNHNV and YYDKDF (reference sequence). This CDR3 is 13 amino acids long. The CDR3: CALGTTSTDTQYF. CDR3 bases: TGTGCGTTGGGGACCACGAGCACAGATACGCAGTATTTT.

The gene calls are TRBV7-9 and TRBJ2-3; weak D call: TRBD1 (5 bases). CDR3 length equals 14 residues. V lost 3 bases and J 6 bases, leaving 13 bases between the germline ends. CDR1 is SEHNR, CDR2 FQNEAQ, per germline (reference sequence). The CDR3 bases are TGTGCCAGCAGCTTCGAACAGGTCGAGGATACGCAGTATTTT. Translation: CASSFEQVEDTQYF. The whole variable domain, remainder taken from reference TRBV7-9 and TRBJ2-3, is DTGVSQNPRHKITKRGQNVTFRCDPISEHNRLYWYRQTLGQGPEFLTYFQNEAQLEKSRLLSDRFSAERPKGSFSTLEIQRTEQGDSAMYLCASSFEQVEDTQYFGPGTRLTVL.

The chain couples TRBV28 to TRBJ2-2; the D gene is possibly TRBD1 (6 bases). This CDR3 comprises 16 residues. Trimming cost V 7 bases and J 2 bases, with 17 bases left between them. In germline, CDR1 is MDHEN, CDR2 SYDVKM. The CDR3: CASKPQRGTNTGELFF. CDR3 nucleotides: TGTGCCAGCAAACCCCAGAGAGGGACAAACACCGGGGAGCTGTTTTTT.

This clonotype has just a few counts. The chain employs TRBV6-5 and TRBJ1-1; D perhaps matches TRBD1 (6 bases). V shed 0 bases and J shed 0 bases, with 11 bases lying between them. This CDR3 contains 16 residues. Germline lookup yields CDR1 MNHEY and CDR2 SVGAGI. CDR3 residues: CASSYSSGALNTEAFF. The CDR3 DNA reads TGTGCCAGCAGTTACTCCTCGGGGGCTTTGAACACTGAAGCTTTCTTT.

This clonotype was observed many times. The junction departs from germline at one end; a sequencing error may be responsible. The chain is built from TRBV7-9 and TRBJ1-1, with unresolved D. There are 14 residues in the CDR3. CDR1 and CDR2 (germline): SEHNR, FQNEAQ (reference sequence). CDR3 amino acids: CASTLGRMNTEAFF. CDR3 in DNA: TGTGCCAGCACCTTAGGACGGATGAACACTGAAGCTTTCTTT.

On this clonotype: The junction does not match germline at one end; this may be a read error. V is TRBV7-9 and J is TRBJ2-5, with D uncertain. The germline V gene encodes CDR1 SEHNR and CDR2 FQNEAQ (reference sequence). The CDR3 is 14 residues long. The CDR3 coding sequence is TGTGTCAGCAGCCTAGAAGGCAGTCAAGAGACCCAGTACTTC. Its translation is CVSSLEGSQETQYF.

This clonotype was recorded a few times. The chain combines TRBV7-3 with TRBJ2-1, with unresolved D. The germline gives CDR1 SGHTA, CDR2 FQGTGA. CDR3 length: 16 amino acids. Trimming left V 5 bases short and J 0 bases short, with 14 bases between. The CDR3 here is CASSADPPSSYNEQFF. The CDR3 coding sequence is TGTGCCAGCAGCGCGGACCCCCCTAGCTCCTACAATGAGCAGTTCTTC.

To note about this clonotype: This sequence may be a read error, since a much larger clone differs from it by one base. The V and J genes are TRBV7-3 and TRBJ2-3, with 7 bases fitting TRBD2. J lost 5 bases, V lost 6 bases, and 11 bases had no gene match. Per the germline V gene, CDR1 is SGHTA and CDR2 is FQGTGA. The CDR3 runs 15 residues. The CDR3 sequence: CASSSTWGLIDTQYF. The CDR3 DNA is TGTGCCAGCAGTTCTACATGGGGACTAATAGATACGCAGTATTTT.

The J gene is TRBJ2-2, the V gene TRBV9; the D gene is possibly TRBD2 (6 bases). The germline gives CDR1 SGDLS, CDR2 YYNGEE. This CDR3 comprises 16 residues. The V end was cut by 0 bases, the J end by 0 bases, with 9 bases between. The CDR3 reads CASSVVGGTNTGELFF. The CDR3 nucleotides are TGTGCCAGCAGCGTAGTGGGAGGTACGAACACCGGGGAGCTGTTTTTT.

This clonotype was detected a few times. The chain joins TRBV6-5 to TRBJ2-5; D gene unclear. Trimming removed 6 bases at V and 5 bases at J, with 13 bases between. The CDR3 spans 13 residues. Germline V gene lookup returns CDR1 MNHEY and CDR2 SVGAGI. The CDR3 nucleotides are TGTGCCAGCAGCCTCGGTTGGGCGGAGACCCAGTACTTC. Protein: CASSLGWAETQYF.

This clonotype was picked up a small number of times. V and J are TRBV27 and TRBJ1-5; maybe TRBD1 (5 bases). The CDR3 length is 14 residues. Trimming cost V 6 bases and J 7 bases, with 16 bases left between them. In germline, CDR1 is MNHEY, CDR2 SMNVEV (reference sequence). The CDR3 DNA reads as TGTGCCAGCAGGACCGACAGCGGAGGACAGCCCCAGCATTTT. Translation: CASRTDSGGQPQHF.

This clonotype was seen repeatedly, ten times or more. CDR3 coding DNA: TGTGCCAGCAGCAGCGCCCTACAGGGTTCCCTCTCTGGGGCCAACGTCCTGACTTTC. Translation: CASSSALQGSLSGANVLTF. The rearrangement uses TRBV7-3 and TRBJ2-6; tentatively, D is TRBD1 (6 bases). V was pared by 5 bases and J by 0 bases, with 20 bases between. In germline, CDR1 is SGHTA, CDR2 FQGTGA. There are 19 residues in the CDR3.

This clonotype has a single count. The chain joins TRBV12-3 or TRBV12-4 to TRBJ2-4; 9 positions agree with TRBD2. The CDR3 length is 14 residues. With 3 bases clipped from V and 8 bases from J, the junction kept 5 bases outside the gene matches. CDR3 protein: CASSFWTSDDIQYF. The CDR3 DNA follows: TGTGCCAGCAGTTTTTGGACTAGCGATGACATTCAGTACTTC.

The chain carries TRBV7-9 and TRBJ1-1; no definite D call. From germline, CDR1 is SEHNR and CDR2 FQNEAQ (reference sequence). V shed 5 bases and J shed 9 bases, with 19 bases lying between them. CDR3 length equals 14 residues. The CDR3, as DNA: TGTGCCAGCAGCCCAGCCGTGATCGGCGAAAAAGCTTTCTTT. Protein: CASSPAVIGEKAFF.

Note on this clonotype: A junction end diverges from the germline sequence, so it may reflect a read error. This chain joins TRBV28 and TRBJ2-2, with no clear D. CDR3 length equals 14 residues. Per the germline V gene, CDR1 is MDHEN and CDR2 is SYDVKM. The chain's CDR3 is CASSLGLPTRELFF. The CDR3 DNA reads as TGTGCCAGCAGTTTAGGCCTGCCCACCCGGGAGCTGTTTTTT.

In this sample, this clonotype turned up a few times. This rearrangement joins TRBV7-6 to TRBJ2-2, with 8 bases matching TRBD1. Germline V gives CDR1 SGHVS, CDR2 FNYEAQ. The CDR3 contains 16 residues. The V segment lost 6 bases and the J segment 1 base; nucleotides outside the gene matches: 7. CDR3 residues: CASRQTGTGNTGELFF. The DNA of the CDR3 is TGTGCCAGCAGACAAACCGGGACAGGGAACACCGGGGAGCTGTTTTTT.

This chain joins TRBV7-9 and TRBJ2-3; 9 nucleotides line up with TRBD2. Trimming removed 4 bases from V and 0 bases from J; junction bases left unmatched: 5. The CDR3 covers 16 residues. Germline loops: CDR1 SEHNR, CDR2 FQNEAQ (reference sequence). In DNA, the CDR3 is TGTGCCAGCAGCTCTTTAGCGGGGGAAAGCACAGATACGCAGTATTTT. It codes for CASSSLAGESTDTQYF.

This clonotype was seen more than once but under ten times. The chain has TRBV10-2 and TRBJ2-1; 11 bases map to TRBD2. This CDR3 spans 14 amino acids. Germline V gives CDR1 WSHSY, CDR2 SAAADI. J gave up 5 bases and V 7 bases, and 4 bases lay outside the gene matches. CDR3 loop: CASTGLAGHNEQFF. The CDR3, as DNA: TGCGCCAGCACCGGACTAGCGGGCCACAATGAGCAGTTCTTC.

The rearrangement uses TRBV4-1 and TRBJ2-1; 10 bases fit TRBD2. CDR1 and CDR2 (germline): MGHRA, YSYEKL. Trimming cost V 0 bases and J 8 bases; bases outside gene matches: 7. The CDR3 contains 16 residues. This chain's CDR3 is CASSQEWSSGGYEQFF. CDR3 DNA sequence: TGCGCCAGCAGCCAAGAGTGGTCTAGCGGGGGCTATGAGCAGTTCTTC.

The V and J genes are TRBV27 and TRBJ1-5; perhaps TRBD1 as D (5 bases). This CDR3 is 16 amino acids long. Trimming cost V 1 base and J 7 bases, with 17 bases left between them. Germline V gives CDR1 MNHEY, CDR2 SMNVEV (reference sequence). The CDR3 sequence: CASSLFPGKDGQPQHF. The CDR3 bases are TGTGCCAGCAGTTTATTTCCAGGGAAAGACGGGCAGCCCCAGCATTTT.

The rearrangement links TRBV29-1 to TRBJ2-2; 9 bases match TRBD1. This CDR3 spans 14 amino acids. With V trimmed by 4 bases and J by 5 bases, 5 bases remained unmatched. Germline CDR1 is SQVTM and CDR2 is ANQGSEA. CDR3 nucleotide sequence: TGCAGCGTTGGGGGACAGGGAAAAACCGGGGAGCTGTTTTTT. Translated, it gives CSVGGQGKTGELFF.

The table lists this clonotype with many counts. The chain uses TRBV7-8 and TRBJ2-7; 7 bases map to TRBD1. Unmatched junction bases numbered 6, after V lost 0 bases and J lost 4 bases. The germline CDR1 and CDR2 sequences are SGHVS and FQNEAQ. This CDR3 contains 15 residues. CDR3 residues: CASSLARGPRYEQYV. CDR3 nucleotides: TGTGCCAGCAGCTTAGCGAGGGGGCCAAGGTACGAGCAGTACGTC.

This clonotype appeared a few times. Written as DNA, the CDR3 is TGTGCCAGCAGCCGGGCACGGCTAAGGGACGAAAAACTGTTTTTT. Residues: CASSRARLRDEKLFF. The chain links TRBV7-2 to TRBJ1-4; TRBD1 is a possible D gene (5 bases). The germline V gene has CDR1 SGHTA and CDR2 FQGNSA. Trimming cost V 5 bases and J 8 bases, with 18 bases left between them. The length of the CDR3 is 15 residues.

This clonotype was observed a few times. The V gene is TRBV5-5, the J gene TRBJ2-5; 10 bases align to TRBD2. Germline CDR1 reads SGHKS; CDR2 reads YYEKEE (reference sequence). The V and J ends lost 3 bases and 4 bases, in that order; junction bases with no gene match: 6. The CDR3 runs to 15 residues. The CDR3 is CASSYPSGGSETQYF. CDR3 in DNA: TGTGCCAGCAGCTATCCTAGCGGGGGTTCAGAGACCCAGTACTTC.

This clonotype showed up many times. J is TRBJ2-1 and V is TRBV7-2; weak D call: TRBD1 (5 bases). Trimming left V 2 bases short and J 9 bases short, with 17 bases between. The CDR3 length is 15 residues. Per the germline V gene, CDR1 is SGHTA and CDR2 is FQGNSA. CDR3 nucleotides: TGTGCCAGCAGCTTACTATGGCCCCCTCAGGGTGAGCAGTTCTTC. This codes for CASSLLWPPQGEQFF.

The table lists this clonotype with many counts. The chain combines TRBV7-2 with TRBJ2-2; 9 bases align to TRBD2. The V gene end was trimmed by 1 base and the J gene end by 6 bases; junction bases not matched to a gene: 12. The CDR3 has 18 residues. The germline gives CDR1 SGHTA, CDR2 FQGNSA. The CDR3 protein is CASSLVGSGTSLAGELFF. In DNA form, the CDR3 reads TGTGCCAGCAGCTTAGTCGGCTCCGGGACTAGCCTCGCCGGGGAGCTGTTTTTT.

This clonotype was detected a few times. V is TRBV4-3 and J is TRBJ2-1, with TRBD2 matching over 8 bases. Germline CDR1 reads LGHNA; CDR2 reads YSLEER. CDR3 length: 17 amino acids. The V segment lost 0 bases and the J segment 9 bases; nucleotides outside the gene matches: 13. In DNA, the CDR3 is TGCGCCAGCAGCCAAGATTTGGCGGGGGCCGGGGGGGGTGAGCAGTTCTTC. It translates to CASSQDLAGAGGGEQFF.